This T cell receptor (beta chain) was sequenced for a study of blood T cell repertoires in COVID-19 (dated by TCRdb to 2018 to 2021). About the investigation overall: The collaborator samples originated in the United States, Italy and Spain and spanned the acute and convalescent phases of COVID-19. The repertoires were released in a freely available public database intended as a resource for research on the immune response to SARS-CoV-2. The samples were drawn from two sources: the first 160 participants of the ongoing ImmuneRACE study, and 1,000 to 1,500 subjects contributed by 6 global collaborators. The prospective study material was composed of cDNA or gDNA derived from T cells, B-cell-depleted T cells, or PBMCs. Where available, HLA class I and class II types were obtained from metadata supplied by the sample provider rather than from assay-based typing. Sample metadata almost always included a de-identified subject ID, COVID-19 status, age in years and sex. Deeply sampled blood TCRbeta repertoires from subjects exposed to, actively infected with, or recovered from COVID-19 were included in the dataset.

Results the study describes overall, beyond this receptor: The amount of clinical and demographic metadata varied by source and participant and was provided uncurated.

Note on this clone: Its antigen is unknown. No much larger clone is present one base from it, and per-base qualities are unavailable.

TCRbeta CDR3 regions were amplified from genomic DNA by means of the immunoSEQ Assay, a bias-controlled multiplex PCR. In the paper's pipeline: Nucleated cell counts per sample were estimated from amplification of reference gene primers within the assay. Sequence reads were collapsed and filtered to measure the absolute abundance of every unique TCRbeta CDR3 rearrangement. For each sample, productive Simpson clonality was calculated by taking the square root of Simpson's diversity index across productive rearrangements. TCRdb holds this immuneACCESS table with in-frame rearrangements only. Some clones are missing; in checked studies, unresolved V genes explain under half, and the rest has no known cause. V, J and clone size were drawn from that table, and D and trimming were deduced from the DNA. For this sample there are around 250,000 clones; approximately 80% appear just once. In total, the top ten clones hold around 5% of the sample.

The germline V gene gives CDR1 as MNHEY and CDR2 as SVGAGI. V is cut by 7 bases and J by 6 bases, and the space between the germline ends is 16 bases. Including cysteine and phenylalanine, the CDR3 has 14 amino acids. Solely the CDR3 DNA is kept, with 42 bases framed from the first base. In the prospective study, participants were roughly 18 to 100 years old, resided in 20 to 30 geographic areas of the United States, and were enrolled through a virtual design. To assign participants to cohorts, the prospective study relied on clinical history that participants themselves reported in a screening survey and a study questionnaire. Exposed participants were defined as having been in contact with someone with a PCR-confirmed or clinician-diagnosed COVID-19 case within 2 weeks of study entry. Each participant in the prospective study had whole blood, serum and a nasopharyngeal or oropharyngeal swab collected by mobile phlebotomists. Over a roughly 2-month period, participants in the prospective study had the option of providing additional blood draws and questionnaires. Prospective study blood samples were shipped either frozen or at room temperature before DNA extraction.

The V and J segments used are TRBV6-5 and TRBJ1-5; a tentative D call is TRBD1 (6 bases match). The sequence was obtained from a man aged 40-49 years who had been exposed to COVID-19. The specimen sequenced was PBMCs or T cells enriched from blood (not recorded which). The CDR3 reads CASTPTGFGQPQHF. The nucleotides are TGTGCCAGCACCCCCACAGGGTTTGGTCAGCCCCAGCATTTT.